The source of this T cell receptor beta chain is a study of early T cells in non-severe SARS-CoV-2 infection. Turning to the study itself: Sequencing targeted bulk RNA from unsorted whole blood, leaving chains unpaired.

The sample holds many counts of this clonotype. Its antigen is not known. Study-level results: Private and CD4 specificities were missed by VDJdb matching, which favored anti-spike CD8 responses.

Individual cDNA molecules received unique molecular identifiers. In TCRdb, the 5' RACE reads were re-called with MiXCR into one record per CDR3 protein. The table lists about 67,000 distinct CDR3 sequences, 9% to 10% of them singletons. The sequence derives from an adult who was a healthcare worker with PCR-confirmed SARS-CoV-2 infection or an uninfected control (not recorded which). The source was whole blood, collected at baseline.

The CDR3 here is CASRTGNNQPQHF. The CDR3 DNA reads as TGTGCCAGCAGAACAGGGAACAATCAGCCCCAGCATTTT. V and J are TRBV6-2 or TRBV6-3 and TRBJ1-5; a weak D match, TRBD1 (6 bases). The CDR3 has 13 residues. Germline V gives CDR1 MNHEY, CDR2 SVGEGT. V was trimmed by 6 bases and J by 3 bases, leaving 9 bases between them.